These 21 T cell receptor beta chains were sequenced from one sample in a study of beta chain features in type 1 diabetes. The investigators reverse transcribed all of the isolated RNA, so they sequenced expressed TCRB transcripts. Generated by immunoSEQ multiplex PCR, the TCRdb table keeps only in-frame clones and is missing some. This sample has just over 600,000 clones, with around a sixth found just once. Material for sequencing was naive CD4+ T cells from blood. The receptors stem from a man between 18 and 35 years old in good health.

This clone came up a few times. The rearrangement joins TRBV7-9 to TRBJ2-3; D is possibly TRBD1 or TRBD2 (5 bases each). Per the germline V gene, CDR1 is SEHNR and CDR2 is FQNEAQ (reference sequence). The length of the CDR3 is 18 residues. The ends were cut back, 1 base at V and 5 bases at J, with 22 bases in the middle. CDR3 coding DNA: TGTGCCAGCAGCTTAGGGGCCACCGGGACCGAACGGGGAGATACGCAGTATTTT. Its translation: CASSLGATGTERGDTQYF.

This chain links TRBV7-2 with TRBJ2-5; tentatively, D is TRBD2 (6 bases). CDR1 is SGHTA and CDR2 is FQGNSA in the germline V gene. The CDR3 consists of 18 residues. The V end was cut by 4 bases, the J end by 4 bases, with 25 bases between. The CDR3 DNA reads as TGTGCCAGCAGCTCCACCATGGTTTCCTGGCGGGATGTAGAGACCCAGTACTTC. Its translation: CASSSTMVSWRDVETQYF.

This clone occurred a few times. The rearrangement joins TRBV7-2 to TRBJ2-7; 11 nucleotides align to TRBD1. In germline, CDR1 is SGHTA, CDR2 FQGNSA. Unmatched junction bases numbered 8, after V lost 5 bases and J lost 5 bases. CDR3 length: 15 amino acids. The CDR3 loop reads CASSDGQGAFNEQYF. In nucleotides, the CDR3 is TGTGCCAGCAGCGATGGACAGGGGGCTTTCAACGAGCAGTACTTC.

This clone has more than one count but fewer than ten. The V and J genes are TRBV7-9 and TRBJ1-1; D might be TRBD1 (6 bases). With 5 bases removed from V and 1 base from J, the gap between germline ends came to 14 bases. Germline lookup yields CDR1 SEHNR and CDR2 FQNEAQ (reference sequence). The CDR3 length is 15 residues. The CDR3 reads CASSAIRGANTEAFF. CDR3 DNA sequence: TGTGCCAGCAGCGCGATCAGGGGTGCGAACACTGAAGCTTTCTTT.

The chain couples TRBV6-6 to TRBJ1-1; D possibly corresponds to TRBD1 (6 bases). From germline, CDR1 is MNHNY and CDR2 SVGAGI (reference sequence). The CDR3 totals 14 residues. The ends were cut back, 4 bases at V and 6 bases at J, with 15 bases in the middle. CDR3 loop: CASSSGGGGPEAFF. The CDR3 DNA follows: TGTGCCAGCAGTTCCGGAGGGGGTGGCCCTGAAGCTTTCTTT.

V and J are TRBV9 and TRBJ2-2, with 7 bases matching TRBD2. From germline, CDR1 is SGDLS and CDR2 YYNGEE. J lost 1 base, V lost 2 bases, and 2 bases had no gene match. The CDR3 sequence is 15 residues long. In nucleotides, the CDR3 is TGTGCCAGCAGCGTCGCTAGCGGGAACACCGGGGAGCTGTTTTTT. Protein: CASSVASGNTGELFF. Full variable domain (remainder filled in from reference TRBV9 and TRBJ2-2): DSGVTQTPKHLITATGQRVTLRCSPRSGDLSVYWYQQSLDQGLQFLIQYYNGEERAKGNILERFSAQQFPDLHSELNLSSLELGDSALYFCASSVASGNTGELFFGEGSRLTVL.

This clone was seen only a few times. V gene TRBV9 combines with J gene TRBJ2-4; D is ambiguous. Trimming removed 0 bases from V and 0 bases from J, with 7 bases in between. Germline values: CDR1 SGDLS, CDR2 YYNGEE. The CDR3 runs to 15 residues. CDR3 sequence reads: CASSVAPGAKNIQYF. The CDR3, as DNA: TGTGCCAGCAGCGTAGCTCCCGGAGCCAAAAACATTCAGTACTTC.

The rearrangement joins TRBV2 to TRBJ1-4; TRBD1 is a possible D gene (5 bases). The CDR3 is 12 amino acids. Germline-derived CDR1 and CDR2 are SNHLY and FYNNEI. CDR3: CTTEATNEKLFF. As DNA, the CDR3 is TGTACGACAGAGGCAACTAATGAAAAACTGTTTTTT.

The rearrangement joins TRBV7-2 to TRBJ1-5, with D possibly TRBD1 on 6 matching bases. Germline CDR1 and CDR2: SGHTA and FQGNSA. The CDR3 contains 16 residues. The V end was cut by 4 bases, the J end by 0 bases, with 13 bases between. CDR3 sequence reads: CASSSRRGASNQPQHF. In nucleotides, the CDR3 is TGTGCCAGCAGCTCCCGTAGGGGGGCTAGCAATCAGCCCCAGCATTTT.

The CDR3, as DNA: TGTGCCAGCAGCAGGGACTGGAGCTCCTACAATGAGCAGTTCTTC. This codes for CASSRDWSSYNEQFF. The V gene is TRBV6-5, the J gene TRBJ2-1, with a possible D match to TRBD2 (6 bases). Trimming took off 6 bases at V and 0 bases at J, with 12 bases between the two ends. From germline, CDR1 is MNHEY and CDR2 SVGAGI. CDR3 length: 15 residues.

This clone was observed a few times. The rearrangement joins TRBV7-6 to TRBJ2-7; TRBD2 matches at 8 bases. With V trimmed by 8 bases and J by 3 bases, 12 bases remained unmatched. The CDR3 contains 15 residues. The germline gives CDR1 SGHVS, CDR2 FNYEAQ. Here the CDR3 reads CASGKLAGSLYEQYF. DNA for the CDR3: TGTGCCAGCGGAAAGTTAGCGGGAAGCCTCTACGAGCAGTACTTC.

This clone turned up a few times. This chain connects TRBV19 to TRBJ1-2; D might be TRBD1 (5 bases). Trimming cost V 6 bases and J 2 bases, with 10 bases left between them. This CDR3 contains 13 residues. The germline V gene encodes CDR1 LNHDA and CDR2 SQIVND (reference sequence). CDR3 sequence: CASRSRDNYGYTF. CDR3 sequence (DNA): TGTGCCAGTAGGAGCCGGGACAACTATGGCTACACCTTC.

The rearrangement uses TRBV7-2 and TRBJ2-7; 12 bases map to TRBD2. Germline CDR1 and CDR2: SGHTA and FQGNSA. With V trimmed by 2 bases and J by 1 base, 6 bases remained unmatched. The CDR3 consists of 17 residues. Here the CDR3 reads CASSLSTSGGISYEQYF. The CDR3 DNA reads TGTGCCAGCAGCTTAAGTACTAGCGGGGGGATTTCCTACGAGCAGTACTTC. Looking up the rest from reference TRBV7-2 and TRBJ2-7 gives the full variable domain: GAGVSQSPSNKVTEKGKDVELRCDPISGHTALYWYRQSLGQGLEFLIYFQGNSAPDKSGLPSDRFSAERTGGSVSTLTIQRTQQEDSAVYLCASSLSTSGGISYEQYFGPGTRLTVT.

This clone has more than one count but fewer than ten. The genes are TRBV21-1 and TRBJ2-7; TRBD1 is taken as the D call from the table, unchecked against the DNA. TRBV21-1 counts as a pseudogene. The CDR3 has 15 amino acids. DNA of the CDR3: TGTGCCAGCAGCAAAATAGGCAGGTATTCCTACGAGCAGTACTTC. As protein: CASSKIGRYSYEQYF.

This chain connects TRBV9 to TRBJ1-3, with D unresolved. V was trimmed by 6 bases and J by 0 bases, leaving 13 bases between them. CDR3 length equals 15 residues. Germline V lookup: CDR1 SGDLS, CDR2 YYNGEE. The CDR3 spells CASNPGWSSGNTIYF. The CDR3 DNA is TGTGCCAGCAACCCAGGTTGGAGCTCTGGAAACACCATATATTTT.

V gene TRBV6-5 combines with J gene TRBJ2-5, with 10 bases identical to TRBD1. CDR1 and CDR2 (germline): MNHEY, SVGAGI. The CDR3 length is 15 residues. With V trimmed by 4 bases and J by 4 bases, 6 bases remained unmatched. Here the CDR3 reads CASSSPGTGAETQYF. CDR3 DNA sequence: TGTGCCAGCAGTTCCCCCGGGACAGGGGCAGAGACCCAGTACTTC.

This clone has only a few counts. The V gene is TRBV7-2, the J gene TRBJ1-2; 7 bases fit TRBD1. Trimming at V came to 1 base and at J to 10 bases, leaving 6 bases not matched to a gene. This CDR3 is built from 13 residues. Germline values: CDR1 SGHTA, CDR2 FQGNSA. CDR3 sequence reads: CASSLGTGQVYTF. The CDR3 nucleotides are TGTGCCAGCAGCTTAGGGACAGGTCAAGTCTACACCTTC. The variable domain in full, completed from reference TRBV7-2 and TRBJ1-2, reads GAGVSQSPSNKVTEKGKDVELRCDPISGHTALYWYRQSLGQGLEFLIYFQGNSAPDKSGLPSDRFSAERTGGSVSTLTIQRTQQEDSAVYLCASSLGTGQVYTFGSGTRLTVV.

V is TRBV20-1 and J is TRBJ1-2; TRBD1 aligns across 7 bases. There are 10 residues in the CDR3. From germline, CDR1 is DFQATT and CDR2 SNEGSKA (reference sequence). The V and J ends lost 4 bases and 8 bases, in that order; junction bases with no gene match: 1. In DNA, the CDR3 is TGCAGTGCTACCAGGGGGGGCTACACCTTC. It translates to CSATRGGYTF.

The chain joins TRBV9 to TRBJ2-7; 8 bases map to TRBD1. Germline V lookup: CDR1 SGDLS, CDR2 YYNGEE. The trim removed 0 bases at V and 2 bases at J, leaving 4 bases unmatched. The CDR3 covers 15 residues. The CDR3 DNA reads TGTGCCAGCAGCGTAGCTGCCAGGGGGCCCTACGAGCAGTACTTC. Protein: CASSVAARGPYEQYF. Using reference TRBV9 and TRBJ2-7 for the parts outside the CDR3, the full variable domain is DSGVTQTPKHLITATGQRVTLRCSPRSGDLSVYWYQQSLDQGLQFLIQYYNGEERAKGNILERFSAQQFPDLHSELNLSSLELGDSALYFCASSVAARGPYEQYFGPGTRLTVT.

This clone was counted between two and nine times. The chain combines TRBV28 with TRBJ2-5; D not resolved. Germline CDR1 and CDR2: MDHEN and SYDVKM. V lost 4 bases to trimming and J lost 5 bases, with 11 bases between them. The CDR3 spans 13 residues. This CDR3 reads CASSSQPRETQYF. The CDR3 coding sequence is TGTGCCAGCAGTTCCCAGCCAAGGGAGACCCAGTACTTC.

The CDR3 DNA follows: TGTGCCAGCAGCCCCGAAATAGTAAACAGTCAGCCCCAGCATTTT. Translating gives CASSPEIVNSQPQHF. The chain links TRBV5-5 to TRBJ1-5; D remains ambiguous. V lost 4 bases and J 6 bases, leaving 17 bases between the germline ends. This CDR3 region has 15 residues. Looked up from germline, CDR1 is SGHKS and CDR2 is YYEKEE (reference sequence).